One sample yielded the 29 T cell receptor beta chains listed below, sequenced in a study of T-cell reconstitution after alpha-beta-depleted transplantation in children. A TCRbeta library incorporating unique molecular identifiers was prepared. Each CDR3 protein is one row after TCRdb ran MiXCR on the PCR reads. The sample shows fewer than 1 million distinct CDR3 sequences, 16% of them seen only once. The starting material was PBMCs, mostly from graft donor cells, obtained 360 days after TCRalphabeta/CD19-depleted stem cell transplant. These receptors originate from a male patient younger than 18 who had a stem cell transplant for acute lymphoblastic leukemia, so the T cells may come from the graft donor.

Regarding this clonotype: Just one base apart from a much larger clone, this may be a read error. V is TRBV3-1 and J is TRBJ2-2; no reliable D call. The CDR3 is made up of 11 amino acids. CDR1 and CDR2 from the germline V gene are LGHDT and YNNKEL (reference sequence). Between the trimmed V and J ends, which lost 8 bases and 9 bases, there was a span of 10 bases. CDR3 loop: CASCRVRELFF. CDR3 DNA: TGTGCCAGCTGCCGAGTGAGGGAGCTGTTTTTT.

The chain has TRBV4-1 and TRBJ2-2; 12 nucleotides match TRBD2. The CDR3 sequence is 16 residues long. Germline values: CDR1 MGHRA, CDR2 YSYEKL. Losses at the gene ends were 2 bases for V and 8 bases for J; bases not matched to a gene: 6. CDR3 in DNA: TGCGCCAGCAGCCAATATCCTAGCGGGAGGGCAGGGGAGCTGTTTTTT. Protein: CASSQYPSGRAGELFF.

The chain recombines TRBV27 with TRBJ1-6; D not resolved. Germline V gene data show CDR1 as MNHEY and CDR2 as SMNVEV (reference sequence). The CDR3 is 14 amino acids. Trimming removed 6 bases at V and 6 bases at J, with 12 bases between. CDR3 bases: TGTGCCAGCAGCTTCGGGAGCCTTAATTCACCCCTCCACTTT. Its translation is CASSFGSLNSPLHF.

The sample holds a few counts of this clonotype. The CDR3 loop is CASSQGLFPNTGELFF. In nucleotides, the CDR3 is TGTGCCAGCAGCCAAGGACTTTTTCCCAACACCGGGGAGCTGTTTTTT. This rearrangement joins TRBV4-2 to TRBJ2-2; D call uncertain. Trimming removed 1 base from V and 2 bases from J, with 11 bases in between. The CDR3 has 16 amino acids. Germline assignment: CDR1 LGHNA and CDR2 YNFKEQ.

This chain connects TRBV27 to TRBJ2-5; D uncertain. The germline V gene encodes CDR1 MNHEY and CDR2 SMNVEV (reference sequence). The length of the CDR3 is 14 residues. V lost 2 bases to trimming and J lost 4 bases, with 11 bases between them. CDR3 in amino acids: CASSLDSPRETQYF. CDR3 in DNA: TGTGCCAGCAGTTTAGACTCACCCCGAGAGACCCAGTACTTC.

The V gene is TRBV10-3, the J gene TRBJ2-7; a possible D gene is TRBD1 (6 bases). The CDR3 spans 14 residues. Trimming removed 2 bases at V and 3 bases at J, with 11 bases between. The germline gives CDR1 ENHRY, CDR2 SYGVKD. CDR3 bases: TGTGCCATCAGTGAGACCGGACAGAACTACGAGCAGTACTTC. Its translation: CAISETGQNYEQYF.

The chain uses TRBV5-1 and TRBJ2-1, with 13 bases matching TRBD2. Losses at the gene ends were 0 bases for V and 4 bases for J; bases not matched to a gene: 7. The V gene's germline CDR1 is SGHRS and CDR2 YFSETQ. The CDR3 has 18 amino acids. The CDR3 here is CASSLGLAGGLEYNEQFF. CDR3 bases: TGCGCCAGCAGCTTGGGACTAGCGGGAGGCCTAGAATACAATGAGCAGTTCTTC.

This clonotype was picked up a small number of times. The V gene is TRBV7-6, the J gene TRBJ2-7, with 13 positions matching TRBD2. V lost 5 bases, J lost 5 bases, and 9 bases stayed unmatched. Germline loops: CDR1 SGHVS, CDR2 FNYEAQ. The CDR3 is made up of 16 amino acids. The CDR3 coding sequence is TGTGCCAGCAGCGTGGGGACTAGCGGGAAAAAGGACGAGCAGTACTTC. Translation: CASSVGTSGKKDEQYF. The full variable domain, its missing parts supplied by reference TRBV7-6 and TRBJ2-7, is GAGVSQSPRYKVTKRGQDVALRCDPISGHVSLYWYRQALGQGPEFLTYFNYEAQQDKSGLPNDRFSAERPEGSISTLTIQRTEQRDSAMYRCASSVGTSGKKDEQYFGPGTRLTVT.

The chain has TRBV7-9 and TRBJ2-4; the D gene is possibly TRBD2 (6 bases). Trimming removed 5 bases at V and 1 base at J, with 15 bases between. CDR3 length: 16 amino acids. Germline CDR1 reads SEHNR; CDR2 reads FQNEAQ (reference sequence). CDR3 protein: CASSPRSAGAKNIQYF. CDR3 bases: TGTGCCAGCAGCCCTCGTTCTGCGGGGGCCAAAAACATTCAGTACTTC.

This clonotype was counted between two and nine times. The chain recombines TRBV9 with TRBJ2-3; 13 bases are shared with TRBD2. CDR1 and CDR2 (germline): SGDLS, YYNGEE. This CDR3 comprises 16 residues. The trim removed 0 bases at V and 7 bases at J, leaving 5 bases unmatched. The chain's CDR3 is CASSVELAGGGYTQYF. CDR3 in DNA: TGTGCCAGCAGCGTAGAACTAGCGGGAGGGGGTTATACGCAGTATTTT.

This clonotype was seen ten or more times. The genes are TRBV7-3 and TRBJ2-3; D gene ambiguous. Trimming removed 3 bases at V and 3 bases at J, with 7 bases between. The CDR3 is 13 amino acids. CDR1 and CDR2 (germline): SGHTA, FQGTGA. DNA of the CDR3: TGTGCCAGCAGCTTGACGACGACAGATACGCAGTATTTT. As protein: CASSLTTTDTQYF.

This clonotype appeared a few times. This chain connects TRBV20-1 to TRBJ2-4; D may be TRBD2 (5 bases). V lost 5 bases to trimming and J lost 3 bases, with 23 bases between them. The germline gives CDR1 DFQATT, CDR2 SNEGSKA (reference sequence). The CDR3 totals 17 residues. In nucleotides, the CDR3 is TGCAGTGCTCCCGATCCGGCGGGCAGAGGGCTCAAAAACATTCAGTACTTC. Protein: CSAPDPAGRGLKNIQYF.

This clonotype occurred many times. The chain joins TRBV11-2 to TRBJ2-7; D gene ambiguous. Germline CDR1 is SGHAT and CDR2 is FQNNGV. CDR3 length: 14 residues. V shed 1 base and J shed 4 bases, with 11 bases lying between them. The CDR3 sequence is CASSLVSGWYEQYF. The CDR3 nucleotides read TGTGCCAGCAGCTTAGTTTCGGGTTGGTACGAGCAGTACTTC.

As regards this clonotype: A single base separates this from a much larger clone, so it may be a read error. The chain carries TRBV14 and TRBJ2-2; no definite D call. This CDR3 comprises 12 residues. The ends were cut back, 3 bases at V and 6 bases at J, with 5 bases in the middle. Looked up from germline, CDR1 is SGHDN and CDR2 is FVKESK. The CDR3 is CASSHNPGELFF. The DNA of the CDR3 is TGTGCCAGCAGCCACAACCCCGGGGAGCTGTTTTTT.

This clonotype was counted ten times or more. The J gene is TRBJ2-7, the V gene TRBV4-1, with D uncertain. The CDR3 runs 12 residues. Germline CDR1 MGHRA, CDR2 YSYEKL. Trimming pared 0 bases from V and 6 bases from J, leaving 6 bases between. The CDR3 region is CASSQDSREQYF. CDR3 sequence (DNA): TGCGCCAGCAGCCAAGATTCCCGCGAGCAGTACTTC.

Concerning this clonotype: This could be a read error, since a much larger clone is one nucleotide away. V is TRBV7-3 and J is TRBJ2-2, with D hard to call. The CDR3 contains 15 residues. V lost 8 bases and J lost 0, with 13 bases in between. Germline V gene lookup returns CDR1 SGHTA and CDR2 FQGTGA. For the CDR3, the DNA is TGTGCCAGCGGACCCACCCCCTCGAACACCGGGGAGCTGTTTTTT. Translation gives CASGPTPSNTGELFF. The full variable domain, in which reference TRBV7-3 and TRBJ2-2 provide the parts outside the CDR3, is GAGVSQTPSNKVTEKGKYVELRCDPISGHTALYWYRQSLGQGPEFLIYFQGTGAADDSGLPNDRFFAVRPEGSVSTLKIQRTERGDSAVYLCASGPTPSNTGELFFGEGSRLTVL.

V is TRBV20-1 and J is TRBJ2-7; 10 bases map to TRBD2. Germline V gene lookup returns CDR1 DFQATT and CDR2 SNEGSKA (reference sequence). The CDR3 has 15 amino acids. The V segment lost 0 bases and the J segment 6 bases; nucleotides outside the gene matches: 8. The CDR3 sequence: CSARDWTGTSVEQYF. The CDR3, as DNA: TGCAGTGCTAGAGACTGGACCGGGACTAGCGTCGAGCAGTACTTC.

This clonotype was seen a handful of times. The chain couples TRBV4-1 to TRBJ2-7; 9 nucleotides align to TRBD1. The CDR3 is 20 amino acids. V was clipped by 2 bases and J by 1 base; unmatched bases: 18. Germline loops: CDR1 MGHRA, CDR2 YSYEKL. The DNA for the CDR3 is TGCGCCAGCAGCCAACTGCTCGCCCGGAGTGGGACAGGGAAATCCTACGAGCAGTACTTC. Amino acids: CASSQLLARSGTGKSYEQYF.

In this sample, this clonotype turned up a few times. This chain connects TRBV20-1 to TRBJ2-2, with a possible D match to TRBD2 (5 bases). This CDR3 is 15 amino acids long. V was shortened by 0 bases and J by 3 bases, with 11 bases between the two germline ends. The germline gives CDR1 DFQATT, CDR2 SNEGSKA (reference sequence). CDR3 amino acids: CSARDWTSHTGELFF. In DNA, the CDR3 is TGCAGTGCTAGAGATTGGACTTCCCACACCGGGGAGCTGTTTTTT.

J is TRBJ2-3 and V is TRBV11-2; weak D call: TRBD2 (5 bases). V dropped 5 bases and J dropped 4 bases, with 16 bases sitting between them. Germline assignment: CDR1 SGHAT and CDR2 FQNNGV. This CDR3 has 15 residues. CDR3 amino acids: CASSDYRRKADTQYF. The CDR3 DNA follows: TGTGCCAGCAGCGACTATAGGAGGAAGGCAGATACGCAGTATTTT.

The gene calls are TRBV5-1 and TRBJ1-3; D is perhaps TRBD1 (5 bases). The CDR3 sequence is 13 residues long. The V end was cut by 0 bases, the J end by 6 bases, with 7 bases between. Germline V gives CDR1 SGHRS, CDR2 YFSETQ. This CDR3 is CASSLGQTNTIYF. In DNA form, the CDR3 reads TGCGCCAGCAGCTTGGGACAGACAAACACCATATATTTT. The full variable domain, in which reference TRBV5-1 and TRBJ1-3 provide the parts outside the CDR3, is KAGVTQTPRYLIKTRGQQVTLSCSPISGHRSVSWYQQTPGQGLQFLFEYFSETQRNKGNFPGRFSGRQFSNSRSEMNVSTLELGDSALYLCASSLGQTNTIYFGEGSWLTVV.

This clonotype was detected a few times. This sequence joins TRBV6-1 and TRBJ2-7; the D gene is possibly TRBD2 (6 bases). The germline V gene encodes CDR1 MNHNS and CDR2 SASEGT. Trimming shortened V by 10 bases and J by 6 bases, and 19 bases separated the two germline ends. The CDR3 loop spans 13 amino acids. CDR3 nucleotides: TGTGCCATCCCAGAGGACTATGGTTCCGAGCAGTACTTC. This encodes CAIPEDYGSEQYF.

This clonotype was seen more than once but under ten times. The chain uses TRBV20-1 and TRBJ1-1, with D perhaps matching TRBD1 (5 bases). CDR3 size: 11 residues. Germline V gives CDR1 DFQATT, CDR2 SNEGSKA (reference sequence). V gave up 2 bases and J gave up 8 bases, with 9 bases separating them. CDR3 residues: CSARRTPEAFF. In DNA form, the CDR3 reads TGCAGTGCTAGACGGACACCAGAAGCTTTCTTT.

The chain couples TRBV20-1 to TRBJ1-2; D is uncertain. This CDR3 is built from 14 residues. CDR1 DFQATT and CDR2 SNEGSKA come from the germline V gene (reference sequence). Trimming left V 0 bases short and J 6 bases short, with 14 bases between. The CDR3 region has the DNA TGCAGTGCTAGAGATGGCGGGGAGGCCCATGGCTACACCTTC. Translation gives CSARDGGEAHGYTF.

This clonotype was counted a few times. This chain connects TRBV24-1 to TRBJ1-2; the D is unclear. The V gene lost 5 bases and the J gene lost 5 bases, with 14 bases spanning the gap. This CDR3 has 14 amino acids. The germline V gene has CDR1 KGHDR and CDR2 SFDVKD. CDR3 in DNA: TGTGCCACCAGTGCCTCGGACTCTGCTTATGGCTACACCTTC. Translation: CATSASDSAYGYTF.

The chain joins TRBV5-1 to TRBJ2-5, with 8 bases lining up with TRBD1. The germline V gene has CDR1 SGHRS and CDR2 YFSETQ. J was trimmed by 2 bases and V by 9 bases; bases with no gene match: 15. The CDR3 consists of 16 residues. As DNA, the CDR3 is TGCGCCACCGCACCGTTTGGGGGGACAGGACAAGAGACCCAGTACTTC. Amino acids: CATAPFGGTGQETQYF.

The chain recombines TRBV7-9 with TRBJ2-5; 9 nucleotides align to TRBD2. After removal of 4 bases from V and 5 bases from J, the junction contained 11 bases not matched to a gene. In germline, CDR1 is SEHNR, CDR2 FQNEAQ (reference sequence). The CDR3 covers 16 residues. The chain's CDR3 is CASSSLTFSGRETQYF. CDR3 nucleotide sequence: TGTGCCAGCAGCTCTTTGACGTTCAGCGGGAGGGAGACCCAGTACTTC.

This clonotype was picked up a small number of times. The CDR3 DNA sequence: TGTGCCAGCAGCCAAGTAGTGGGAGCAGAGACCCAGTACTTC. Amino acids: CASSQVVGAETQYF. The chain employs TRBV14 and TRBJ2-5; D perhaps matches TRBD2 (5 bases). V gave up 1 base and J gave up 4 bases, with 10 bases separating them. CDR3 length equals 14 residues. Germline loops: CDR1 SGHDN, CDR2 FVKESK.

V gene TRBV20-1 combines with J gene TRBJ2-5; 8 bases are shared with TRBD2. With V trimmed by 4 bases and J by 0 bases, 4 bases remained unmatched. CDR3 length: 14 amino acids. Germline CDR1 is DFQATT and CDR2 is SNEGSKA (reference sequence). As DNA, the CDR3 is TGCAGTGCTAAACTAGCGGCGTACCAAGAGACCCAGTACTTC. Its protein product is CSAKLAAYQETQYF.